The 18 T cell receptor beta chains given below trace back to one sample, sequenced in a study of response to subunit inactivated influenza vaccine. MiXCR, run by TCRdb on the RT-PCR reads, gives a single entry per CDR3 protein. The sample yields under 550,000 distinct CDR3 sequences, approximately 7.3% seen once. Material: PBMCs from blood, obtained roughly 24 months after vaccination. The receptors come from a man aged 50-75 years who received an inactivated influenza vaccine.

The chain combines TRBV11-1 with TRBJ2-6; 8 bases agree with TRBD1. The CDR3 sequence is 21 residues long. The junction had 22 bases not matched to a gene; V was cut back by 5 bases and J by 4 bases. The germline V gene has CDR1 SGHAT and CDR2 FQDESV (reference sequence). The DNA of the CDR3 is TGTGCCAGCAGCGATCGATATTTCGCTGGACAGGGCCTATCCGGGGCCAACGTCCTGACTTTC. The encoded protein is CASSDRYFAGQGLSGANVLTF.

This clonotype was counted at least ten times. V usage is TRBV11-3 and J usage is TRBJ1-1; D remains ambiguous. The V gene's germline CDR1 is SGHNT and CDR2 YENEEA. Trimming cost V 5 bases and J 3 bases, with 7 bases left between them. CDR3 size: 12 residues. As DNA, the CDR3 is TGTGCCAGCAGCGAGGTGGACACTGAAGCTTTCTTT. Translating it yields CASSEVDTEAFF.

J is TRBJ2-2 and V is TRBV12-3 or TRBV12-4; 8 nucleotides match TRBD2. Trimming took 0 bases from V and 2 from J; bases not matched to a gene: 5. This CDR3 region has 17 residues. DNA for the CDR3: TGTGCCAGCAGTTTAGCCTCAAGCGGGAGTAACACCGGGGAGCTGTTTTTT. Translating gives CASSLASSGSNTGELFF.

On this clonotype: This clone may be a read error of a much larger clone one base away. V and J are TRBV5-1 and TRBJ2-5, with D perhaps TRBD1 or TRBD2 (5 bases each). This CDR3 spans 14 amino acids. Germline CDR1 SGHRS, CDR2 YFSETQ. The CDR3 sequence: CASSLGTEQDTQYF. CDR3 in DNA: TGCGCCAGCAGCCTTGGGACGGAGCAAGATACCCAGTACTTC. The variable domain in full, completed from reference TRBV5-1 and TRBJ2-5, reads KAGVTQTPRYLIKTRGQQVTLSCSPISGHRSVSWYQQTPGQGLQFLFEYFSETQRNKGNFPGRFSGRQFSNSRSEMNVSTLELGDSALYLCASSLGTEQDTQYFGPGTRLLVL.

This clonotype was detected many times. V and J are TRBV7-2 and TRBJ1-5; D gene unclear. CDR3 length: 14 amino acids. Trimming cost V 1 base and J 6 bases, with 10 bases left between them. CDR1 and CDR2 from the germline V gene are SGHTA and FQGNSA. The CDR3 spells CASSLVPSPQPQHF. CDR3 in DNA: TGTGCCAGCAGCTTAGTTCCCTCGCCTCAGCCCCAGCATTTT. Full variable domain (remainder filled in from reference TRBV7-2 and TRBJ1-5): GAGVSQSPSNKVTEKGKDVELRCDPISGHTALYWYRQSLGQGLEFLIYFQGNSAPDKSGLPSDRFSAERTGGSVSTLTIQRTQQEDSAVYLCASSLVPSPQPQHFGDGTRLSIL.

This clonotype was counted at least ten times. One junction end does not reproduce the germline sequence, and a read error may be involved. The rearrangement joins TRBV7-2 to TRBJ2-1, with 8 bases matching TRBD2. The CDR3 is 15 residues long. Germline-derived CDR1 and CDR2 are SGHTA and FQGNSA. The CDR3 bases are TGTGCCAGCAGATTAGCGGGACGCTCCTACAATGAGCAGTTCTTC. Protein sequence: CASRLAGRSYNEQFF.

The J gene is TRBJ1-4, the V gene TRBV6-1, with 7 bases matching TRBD1. Unmatched junction bases numbered 9, after V lost 5 bases and J lost 3 bases. The CDR3 covers 16 residues. Germline-derived CDR1 and CDR2 are MNHNS and SASEGT. Written as DNA, the CDR3 is TGTGCCAGCAGTAAACTGATGACAGGGCCTAATGAAAAACTGTTTTTT. The encoded protein is CASSKLMTGPNEKLFF.

Many counts were recorded for this clonotype. The genes are TRBV11-2 and TRBJ2-4; no reliable D call. The CDR3 contains 13 residues. CDR1 and CDR2 from the germline V gene are SGHAT and FQNNGV. Trimming left V 5 bases short and J 3 bases short, with 8 bases between. CDR3 in amino acids: CASSLSGKNIQYF. The DNA for the CDR3 is TGTGCCAGCAGCCTATCGGGCAAAAACATTCAGTACTTC.

This clonotype was recorded a few times. This may arise from a read error, as a much more abundant clone is one base away. J is TRBJ2-2 and V is TRBV7-9; D is undetermined. This CDR3 has 13 amino acids. Germline CDR1 and CDR2: SEHNR and FQNEAQ (reference sequence). V lost 2 bases and J lost 1, with 2 bases in between. The DNA of the CDR3 is TGTGCCAGCAGCTTAATGAACACCGGGGAGCTGTTTTTT. This translates into CASSLMNTGELFF.

This chain uses TRBV29-1 with TRBJ2-7; 7 positions match TRBD1. Germline CDR1 SQVTM, CDR2 ANQGSEA. CDR3 size: 14 residues. The J segment lost 6 bases and the V segment lost 2 bases, leaving 10 bases of the junction unmatched. CDR3 protein: CSVETGQAVSEQYF. CDR3 sequence (DNA): TGCAGCGTTGAAACTGGACAGGCTGTGAGCGAGCAGTACTTC.

J is TRBJ2-7 and V is TRBV7-9, with a possible D match to TRBD1 (5 bases). Trimming cost V 5 bases and J 4 bases, with 9 bases left between them. Germline lookup yields CDR1 SEHNR and CDR2 FQNEAQ (reference sequence). The CDR3 has 12 amino acids. The CDR3 region is CASSTDRYEQYF. The CDR3 coding sequence is TGTGCCAGCAGCACAGACAGATACGAGCAGTACTTC.

This clonotype appeared a few times. The gene calls are TRBV29-1 and TRBJ2-7; D is perhaps TRBD2 (5 bases). CDR3 length equals 16 residues. Germline V gene data show CDR1 as SQVTM and CDR2 as ANQGSEA. V lost 6 bases, J lost 2 bases, and 23 bases lay in between. The CDR3 coding sequence is TGCAGCGTCATTACAACCAGCGGTAGGATCACCTACGAGCAGTACTTC. It encodes CSVITTSGRITYEQYF.

This clonotype was observed at least ten times. The chain combines TRBV7-9 with TRBJ2-5; tentative D call: TRBD1 (5 bases). CDR1 and CDR2 from the germline V gene are SEHNR and FQNEAQ (reference sequence). The V gene lost 4 bases and the J gene lost 7 bases, with 16 bases spanning the gap. CDR3 size: 14 residues. CDR3 sequence (DNA): TGTGCCAGCAGCTGGGAAGCAGGGTATGGGACCCAGTACTTC. Its protein is CASSWEAGYGTQYF.

The V gene is TRBV11-2, the J gene TRBJ1-3; the D gene is possibly TRBD1 (5 bases). This CDR3 comprises 18 residues. CDR1 is SGHAT, CDR2 FQNNGV, per germline. V was clipped by 4 bases and J by 0 bases, with 19 bases between them. CDR3 sequence: CASSSIWRQRLSGNTIYF. The CDR3 bases are TGTGCCAGCAGCTCCATTTGGAGACAGAGACTCTCTGGAAACACCATATATTTT.

The chain links TRBV3-1 to TRBJ1-5, with a possible D match to TRBD1 (5 bases). Trimming shortened V by 6 bases and J by 7 bases, and 16 bases separated the two germline ends. Germline CDR1 reads LGHDT; CDR2 reads YNNKEL (reference sequence). The CDR3 covers 14 residues. DNA of the CDR3: TGTGCCAGCAGTCAAAAGGGACGAGGCCAGCCCCAGCATTTT. It codes for CASSQKGRGQPQHF.

This clonotype was counted between two and nine times. At one of its ends the junction is not consistent with the germline gene, which may arise from a read error. V usage is TRBV11-2 and J usage is TRBJ2-1; D may be TRBD2 (6 bases). This CDR3 has 10 amino acids. The V gene's germline CDR1 is SGHAT and CDR2 FQNNGV. The CDR3 nucleotides are TGTGCCAGCAGCTCCCGTCTGGGGGGCTTC. Translating it yields CASSSRLGGF. The entire variable domain, with the rest obtained from reference TRBV11-2 and TRBJ2-1, is as follows: EAGVAQSPRYKIIEKRQSVAFWCNPISGHATLYWYQQILGQGPKLLIQFQNNGVVDDSQLPKDRFSAERLKGVDSTLKIQPAKLEDSAVYLCASSSRLGGFGPGTRLTVL.

The chain combines TRBV3-1 with TRBJ2-2; D not resolved. This CDR3 contains 17 residues. The V and J ends lost 10 bases and 6 bases respectively, with 27 bases between them. Germline CDR1 is LGHDT and CDR2 is YNNKEL (reference sequence). CDR3 nucleotides: TGTGCCACCTGCCAAGTTCAACTTAGGTGGAGTCCCGGGGAGCTGTTTTTT. It encodes CATCQVQLRWSPGELFF.

This clonotype was detected many times. The genes are TRBV20-1 and TRBJ1-6; 10 nucleotides match TRBD1. V trimming: 6 bases; J trimming: 7 bases; junction bases outside the gene matches: 3. CDR1 is DFQATT, CDR2 SNEGSKA, per germline (reference sequence). The CDR3 consists of 13 residues. CDR3: CSARTGGNSPLHF. The DNA of the CDR3 is TGCAGTGCCAGGACAGGGGGAAATTCACCCCTCCACTTT.